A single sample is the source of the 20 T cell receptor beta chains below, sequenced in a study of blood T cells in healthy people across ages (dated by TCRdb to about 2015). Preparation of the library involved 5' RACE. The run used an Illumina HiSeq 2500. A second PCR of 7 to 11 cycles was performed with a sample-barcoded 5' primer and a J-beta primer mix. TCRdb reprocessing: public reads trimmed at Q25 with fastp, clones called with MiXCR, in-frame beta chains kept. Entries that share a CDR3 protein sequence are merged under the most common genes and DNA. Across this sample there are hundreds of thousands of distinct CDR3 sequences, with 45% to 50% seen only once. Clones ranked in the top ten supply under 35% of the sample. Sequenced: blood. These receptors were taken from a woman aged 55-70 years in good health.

CDR3 protein: CASTDGPRGTQYF. The CDR3 DNA follows: TGTGCCAGCACGGACGGGCCTCGCGGGACCCAGTACTTC. The chain couples TRBV18 to TRBJ2-7; D is unclear. The better agreement between TRBJ2-5 and the DNA end casts doubt on the J call. CDR1 and CDR2 (germline): KGHSH, LQKENI. This CDR3 has 13 amino acids.

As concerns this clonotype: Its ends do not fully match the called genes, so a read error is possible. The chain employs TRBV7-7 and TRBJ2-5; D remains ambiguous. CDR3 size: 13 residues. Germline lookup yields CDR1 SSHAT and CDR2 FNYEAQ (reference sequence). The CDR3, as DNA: TGTGCTAGCAGCTTATCGGCTCAAGAGACCCAGTACTTC. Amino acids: CASSLSAQETQYF.

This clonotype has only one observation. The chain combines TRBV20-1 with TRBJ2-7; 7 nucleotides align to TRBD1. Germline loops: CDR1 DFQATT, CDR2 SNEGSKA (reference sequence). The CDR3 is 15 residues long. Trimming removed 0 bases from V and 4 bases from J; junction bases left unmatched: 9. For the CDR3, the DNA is TGCAGTGCTAGAGATGGGAGACAGGGATATTACGAGCAGTACTTC. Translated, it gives CSARDGRQGYYEQYF.

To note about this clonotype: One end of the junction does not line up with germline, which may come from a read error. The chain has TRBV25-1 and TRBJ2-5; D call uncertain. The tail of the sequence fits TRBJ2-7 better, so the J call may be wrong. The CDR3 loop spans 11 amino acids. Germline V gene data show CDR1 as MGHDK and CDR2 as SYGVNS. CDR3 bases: TGTACCAGCAGCAGAGCTTACGAGCAGTACTTC. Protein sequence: CTSSRAYEQYF.

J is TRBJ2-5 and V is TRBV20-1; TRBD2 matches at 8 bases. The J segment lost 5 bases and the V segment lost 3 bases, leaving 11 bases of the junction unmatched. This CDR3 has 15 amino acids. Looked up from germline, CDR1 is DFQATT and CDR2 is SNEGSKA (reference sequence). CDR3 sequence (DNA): TGCAGTGCTAGCCCCAGCGGGAGTTTCAGGGAGACCCAGTACTTC. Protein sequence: CSASPSGSFRETQYF.

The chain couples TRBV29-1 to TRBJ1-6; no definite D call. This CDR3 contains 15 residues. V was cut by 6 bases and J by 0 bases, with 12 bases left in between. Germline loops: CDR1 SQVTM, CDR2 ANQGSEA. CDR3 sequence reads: CSVRTESSYNSPLHF. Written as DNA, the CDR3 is TGCAGCGTGAGGACCGAAAGCTCCTATAATTCACCCCTCCACTTT.

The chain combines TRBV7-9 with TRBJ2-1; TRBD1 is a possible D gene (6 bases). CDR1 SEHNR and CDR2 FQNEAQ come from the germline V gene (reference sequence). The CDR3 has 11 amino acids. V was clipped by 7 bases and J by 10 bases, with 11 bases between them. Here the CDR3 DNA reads TGTGCCAGCACCCGCGGACAGGAGCAGTTCTTC. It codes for CASTRGQEQFF.

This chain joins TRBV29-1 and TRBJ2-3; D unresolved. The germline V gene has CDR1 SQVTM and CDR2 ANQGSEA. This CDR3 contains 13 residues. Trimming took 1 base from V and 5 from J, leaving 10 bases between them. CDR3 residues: CSVEGTWGDTQYF. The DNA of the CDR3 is TGCAGCGTTGAAGGTACATGGGGAGATACGCAGTATTTT.

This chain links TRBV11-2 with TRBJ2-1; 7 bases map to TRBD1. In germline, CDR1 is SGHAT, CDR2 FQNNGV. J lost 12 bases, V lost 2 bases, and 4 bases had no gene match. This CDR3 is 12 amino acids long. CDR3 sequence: CASSLTGDLQFF. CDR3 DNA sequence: TGTGCCAGCAGCTTAACAGGGGATTTGCAGTTCTTC.

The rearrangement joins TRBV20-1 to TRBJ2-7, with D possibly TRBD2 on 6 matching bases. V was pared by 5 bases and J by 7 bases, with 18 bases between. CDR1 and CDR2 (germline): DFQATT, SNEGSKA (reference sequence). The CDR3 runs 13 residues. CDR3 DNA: TGCAGTGCTGCGCGGGACTCCTTGGGGGAGCAGTACTTC. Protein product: CSAARDSLGEQYF.

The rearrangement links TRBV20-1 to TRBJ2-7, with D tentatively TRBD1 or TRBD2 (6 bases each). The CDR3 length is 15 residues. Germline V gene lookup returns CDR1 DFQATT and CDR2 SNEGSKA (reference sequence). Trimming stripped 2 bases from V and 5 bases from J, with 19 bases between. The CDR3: CSARTLGGGRDEQYF. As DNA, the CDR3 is TGCAGTGCTAGAACCCTCGGAGGGGGGCGGGACGAGCAGTACTTC.

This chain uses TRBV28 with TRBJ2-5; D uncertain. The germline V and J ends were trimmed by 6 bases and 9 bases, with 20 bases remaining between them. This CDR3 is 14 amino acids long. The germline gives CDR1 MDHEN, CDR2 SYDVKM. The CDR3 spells CASRTTGQRYPQYF. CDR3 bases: TGTGCCAGCAGGACAACGGGTCAACGGTATCCCCAGTACTTC.

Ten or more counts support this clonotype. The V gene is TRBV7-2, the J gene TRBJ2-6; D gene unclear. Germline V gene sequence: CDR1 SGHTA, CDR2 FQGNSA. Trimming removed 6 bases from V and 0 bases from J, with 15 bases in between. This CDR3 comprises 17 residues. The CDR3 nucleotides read TGTGCCAGCAGTTCCCCCCGACTGACCTCTGGGGCCAACGTCCTGACTTTC. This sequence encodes CASSSPRLTSGANVLTF.

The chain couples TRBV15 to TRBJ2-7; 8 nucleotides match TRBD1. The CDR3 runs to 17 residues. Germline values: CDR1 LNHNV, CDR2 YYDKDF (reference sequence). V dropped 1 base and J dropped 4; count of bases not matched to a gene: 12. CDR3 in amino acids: CATSRGVRTGQRYEQYF. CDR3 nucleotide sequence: TGTGCCACCAGCAGAGGGGTACGGACAGGGCAACGGTACGAGCAGTACTTC.

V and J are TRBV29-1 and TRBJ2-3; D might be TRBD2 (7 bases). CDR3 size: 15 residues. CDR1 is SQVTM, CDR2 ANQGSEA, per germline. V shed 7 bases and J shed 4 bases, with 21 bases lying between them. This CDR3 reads CSGRGGGPGADTQYF. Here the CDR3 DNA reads TGCAGCGGGAGGGGGGGCGGTCCCGGGGCAGATACGCAGTATTTT.

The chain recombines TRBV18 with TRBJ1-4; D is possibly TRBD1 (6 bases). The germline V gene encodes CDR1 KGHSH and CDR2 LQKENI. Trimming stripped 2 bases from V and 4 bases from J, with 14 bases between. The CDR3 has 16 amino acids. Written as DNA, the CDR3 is TGTGCCAGCTCACCAAGACAGACAGGCGTTAATGAAAAACTGTTTTTT. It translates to CASSPRQTGVNEKLFF.

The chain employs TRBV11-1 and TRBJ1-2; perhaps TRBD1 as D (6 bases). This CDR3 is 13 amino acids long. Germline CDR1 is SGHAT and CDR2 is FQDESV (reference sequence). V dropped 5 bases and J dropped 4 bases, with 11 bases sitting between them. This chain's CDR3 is CASSQGILYGYTF. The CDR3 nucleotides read TGTGCCAGCAGCCAGGGGATTCTCTATGGCTACACCTTC.

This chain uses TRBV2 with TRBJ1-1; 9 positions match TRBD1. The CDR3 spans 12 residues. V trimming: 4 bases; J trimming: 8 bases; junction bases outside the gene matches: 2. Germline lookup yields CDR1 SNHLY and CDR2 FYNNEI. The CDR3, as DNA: TGTGCCAGCAGTGTGGACAGGGGCGAAGCTTTCTTT. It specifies CASSVDRGEAFF.

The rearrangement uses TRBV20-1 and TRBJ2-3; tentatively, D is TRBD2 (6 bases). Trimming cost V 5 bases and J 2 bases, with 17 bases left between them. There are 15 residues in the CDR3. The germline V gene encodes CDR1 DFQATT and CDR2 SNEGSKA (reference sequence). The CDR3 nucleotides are TGCAGTGCTTGGGACTCCATGGGAAACACAGATACGCAGTATTTT. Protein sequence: CSAWDSMGNTDTQYF.

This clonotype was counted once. The CDR3 bases are TGCAGCGTTGTGGGGGAATCCTACGAGCAGTACTTC. Its protein is CSVVGESYEQYF. The rearrangement links TRBV29-1 to TRBJ2-7, with D perhaps TRBD1 or TRBD2 (5 bases each). Germline CDR1 SQVTM, CDR2 ANQGSEA. Trimming removed 4 bases from V and 1 base from J, with 8 bases in between. The CDR3 consists of 12 residues.